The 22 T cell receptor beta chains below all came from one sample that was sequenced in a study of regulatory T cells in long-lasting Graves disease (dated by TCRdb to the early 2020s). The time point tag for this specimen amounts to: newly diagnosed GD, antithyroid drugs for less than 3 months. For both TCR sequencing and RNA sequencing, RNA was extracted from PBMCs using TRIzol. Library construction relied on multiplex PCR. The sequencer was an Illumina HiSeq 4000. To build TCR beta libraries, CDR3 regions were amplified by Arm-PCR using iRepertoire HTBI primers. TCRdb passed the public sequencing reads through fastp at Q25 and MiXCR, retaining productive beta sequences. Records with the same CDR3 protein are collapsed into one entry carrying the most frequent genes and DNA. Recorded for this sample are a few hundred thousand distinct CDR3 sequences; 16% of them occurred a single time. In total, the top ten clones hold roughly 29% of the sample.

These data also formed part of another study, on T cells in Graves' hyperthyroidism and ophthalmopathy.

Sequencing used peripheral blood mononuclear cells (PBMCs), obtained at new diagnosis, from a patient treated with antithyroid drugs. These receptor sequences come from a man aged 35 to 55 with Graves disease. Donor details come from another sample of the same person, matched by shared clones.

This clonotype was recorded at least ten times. CDR3 DNA: TGTGCCAGCAGACCAGAGAACACCGGGGAGCTGTTTTTT. This encodes CASRPENTGELFF. This sequence joins TRBV2 and TRBJ2-2; D not certain. In germline, CDR1 is SNHLY, CDR2 FYNNEI. Between the trimmed V and J ends, which lost 6 bases and 1 base, there was a span of 6 bases. The CDR3 totals 13 residues.

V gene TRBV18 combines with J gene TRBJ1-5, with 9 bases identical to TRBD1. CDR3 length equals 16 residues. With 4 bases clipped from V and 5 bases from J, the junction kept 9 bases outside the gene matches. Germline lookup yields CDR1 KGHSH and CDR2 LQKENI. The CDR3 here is CASSQSQGARDQPQHF. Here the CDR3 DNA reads TGTGCCAGCTCACAATCACAGGGGGCGCGAGATCAGCCCCAGCATTTT.

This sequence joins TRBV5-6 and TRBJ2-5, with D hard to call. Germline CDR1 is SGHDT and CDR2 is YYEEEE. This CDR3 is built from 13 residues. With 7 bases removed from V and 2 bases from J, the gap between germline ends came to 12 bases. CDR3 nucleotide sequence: TGTGCCAGCTCCCTCAGACCGCAAGAGACCCAGTACTTC. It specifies CASSLRPQETQYF.

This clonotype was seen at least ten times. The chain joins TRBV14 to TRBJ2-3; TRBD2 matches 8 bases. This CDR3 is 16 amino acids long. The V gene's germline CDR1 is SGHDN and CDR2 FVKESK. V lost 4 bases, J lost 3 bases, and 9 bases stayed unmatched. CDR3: CASSLLLAGWTDTQYF. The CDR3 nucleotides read TGTGCCAGCAGCCTCTTATTAGCGGGGTGGACAGATACGCAGTATTTT.

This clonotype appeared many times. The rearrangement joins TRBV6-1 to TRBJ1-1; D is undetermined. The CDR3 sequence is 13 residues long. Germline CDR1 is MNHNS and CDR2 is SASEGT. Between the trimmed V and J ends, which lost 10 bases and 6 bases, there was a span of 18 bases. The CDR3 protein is CAILRDSLPEAFF. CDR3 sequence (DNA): TGTGCCATCCTAAGGGATTCCCTCCCTGAAGCTTTCTTT.

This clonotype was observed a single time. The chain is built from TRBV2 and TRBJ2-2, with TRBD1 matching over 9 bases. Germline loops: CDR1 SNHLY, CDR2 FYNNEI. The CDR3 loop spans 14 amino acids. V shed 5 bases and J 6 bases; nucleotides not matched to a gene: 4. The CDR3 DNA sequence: TGTGCCAGCAGTCCTCGACAGGGGGCCGGGGAGCTGTTTTTT. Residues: CASSPRQGAGELFF.

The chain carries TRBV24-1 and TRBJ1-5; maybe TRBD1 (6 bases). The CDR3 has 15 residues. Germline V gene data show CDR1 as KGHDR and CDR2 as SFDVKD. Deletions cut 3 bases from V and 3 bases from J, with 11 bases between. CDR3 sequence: CATSDPGQINQPQHF. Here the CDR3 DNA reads TGTGCCACCAGTGATCCGGGACAAATCAATCAGCCCCAGCATTTT.

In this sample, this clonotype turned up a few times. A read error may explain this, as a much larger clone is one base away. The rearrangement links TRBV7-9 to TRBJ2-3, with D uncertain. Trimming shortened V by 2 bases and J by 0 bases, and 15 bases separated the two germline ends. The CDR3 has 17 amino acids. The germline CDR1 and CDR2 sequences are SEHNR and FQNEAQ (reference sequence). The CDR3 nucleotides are TGTGCCAGCAGCTTAAAGGGCCACTATCGGAGCACAGATACGCAGTATTTT. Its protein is CASSLKGHYRSTDTQYF.

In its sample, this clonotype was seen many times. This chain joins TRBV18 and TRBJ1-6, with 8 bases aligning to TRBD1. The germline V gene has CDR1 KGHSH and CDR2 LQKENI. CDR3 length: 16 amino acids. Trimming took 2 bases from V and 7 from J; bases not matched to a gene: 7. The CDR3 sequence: CASSPFDTGGNSPLHF. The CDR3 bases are TGTGCCAGCTCACCATTCGATACAGGGGGGAATTCACCCCTCCACTTT.

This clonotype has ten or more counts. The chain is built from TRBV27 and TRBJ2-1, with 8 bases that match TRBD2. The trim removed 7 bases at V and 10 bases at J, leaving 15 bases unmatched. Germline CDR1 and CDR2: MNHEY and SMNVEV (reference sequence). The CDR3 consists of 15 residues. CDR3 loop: CASNYLAGFEGEQFF. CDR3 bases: TGTGCCAGCAACTACCTAGCGGGCTTTGAGGGCGAGCAGTTCTTC.

The CDR3 bases are TGCGCCAACAGATCGACAGGGGCAGAGACCCAGTACTTC. Its protein is CANRSTGAETQYF. This chain connects TRBV5-1 to TRBJ2-5; 8 bases are shared with TRBD1. With 9 bases clipped from V and 4 bases from J, the junction kept 8 bases outside the gene matches. The CDR3 contains 13 residues. CDR1 is SGHRS and CDR2 is YFSETQ in the germline V gene.

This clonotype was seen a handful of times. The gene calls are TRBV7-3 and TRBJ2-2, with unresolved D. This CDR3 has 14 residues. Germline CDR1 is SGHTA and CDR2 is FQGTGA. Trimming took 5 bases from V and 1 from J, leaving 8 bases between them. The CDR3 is CASSLSRNTGELFF. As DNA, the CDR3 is TGTGCCAGCAGCCTGTCGAGGAACACCGGGGAGCTGTTTTTT.

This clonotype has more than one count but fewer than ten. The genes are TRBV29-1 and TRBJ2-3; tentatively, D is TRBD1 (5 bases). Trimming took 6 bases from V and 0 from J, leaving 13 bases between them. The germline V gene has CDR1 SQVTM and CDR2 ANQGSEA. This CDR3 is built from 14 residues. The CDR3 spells CSVATDLSTDTQYF. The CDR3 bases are TGCAGCGTAGCGACAGACCTTAGCACAGATACGCAGTATTTT.

CDR3 sequence reads: CAWIGSGANVLTF. Written as DNA, the CDR3 is TGTGCCTGGATCGGCTCTGGGGCCAACGTCCTGACTTTC. The chain employs TRBV30 and TRBJ2-6; D is undetermined. The CDR3 contains 13 residues. CDR1 is GTSNPN, CDR2 SVGIG, per germline (reference sequence). The V end was cut by 4 bases, the J end by 0 bases, with 4 bases between.

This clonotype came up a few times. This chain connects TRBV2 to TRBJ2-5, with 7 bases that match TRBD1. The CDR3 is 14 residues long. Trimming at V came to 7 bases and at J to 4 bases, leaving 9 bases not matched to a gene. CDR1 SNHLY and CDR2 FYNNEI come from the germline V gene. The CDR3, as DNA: TGTGCCAGCATGTCAGGGGGTGGCGGAGAGACCCAGTACTTC. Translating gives CASMSGGGGETQYF. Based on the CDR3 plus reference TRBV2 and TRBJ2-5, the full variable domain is EPEVTQTPSHQVTQMGQEVILRCVPISNHLYFYWYRQILGQKVEFLVSFYNNEISEKSEIFDDQFSVERPDGSNFTLKIRSTKLEDSAMYFCASMSGGGGETQYFGPGTRLLVL.

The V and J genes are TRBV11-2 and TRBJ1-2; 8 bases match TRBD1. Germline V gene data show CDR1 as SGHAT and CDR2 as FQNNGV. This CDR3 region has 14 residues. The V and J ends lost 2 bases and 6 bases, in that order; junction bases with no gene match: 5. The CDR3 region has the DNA TGTGCCAGCAGCTTAATGGACAGGGTCGATGGCTACACCTTC. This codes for CASSLMDRVDGYTF. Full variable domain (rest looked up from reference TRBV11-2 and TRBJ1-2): EAGVAQSPRYKIIEKRQSVAFWCNPISGHATLYWYQQILGQGPKLLIQFQNNGVVDDSQLPKDRFSAERLKGVDSTLKIQPAKLEDSAVYLCASSLMDRVDGYTFGSGTRLTVV.

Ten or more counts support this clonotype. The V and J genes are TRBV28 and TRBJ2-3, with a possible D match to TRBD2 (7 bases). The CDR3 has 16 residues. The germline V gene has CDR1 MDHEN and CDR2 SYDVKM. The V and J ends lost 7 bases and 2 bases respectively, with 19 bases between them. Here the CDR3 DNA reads TGTGCCAGCAACGAAGGGGGGGGGGACTCCACAGATACGCAGTATTTT. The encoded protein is CASNEGGGDSTDTQYF.

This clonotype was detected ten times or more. The CDR3 DNA reads as TGTGCCAGCAGCATTAACAGGGATACCCGTTCCGGGGAGCTGTTTTTT. Protein sequence: CASSINRDTRSGELFF. The V gene is TRBV7-2, the J gene TRBJ2-2, with D possibly being TRBD1 (6 bases). V was shortened by 5 bases and J by 6 bases, with 19 bases between the two germline ends. Germline lookup yields CDR1 SGHTA and CDR2 FQGNSA. The CDR3 loop spans 16 amino acids.

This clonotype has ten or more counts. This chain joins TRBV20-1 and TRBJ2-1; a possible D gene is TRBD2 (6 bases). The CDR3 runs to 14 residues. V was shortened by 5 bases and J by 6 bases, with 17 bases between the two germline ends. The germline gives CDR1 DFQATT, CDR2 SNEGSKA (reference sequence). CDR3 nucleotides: TGCAGTGCTTCCCGACTCCGGGGGTTCAATGAGCAGTTCTTC. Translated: CSASRLRGFNEQFF.

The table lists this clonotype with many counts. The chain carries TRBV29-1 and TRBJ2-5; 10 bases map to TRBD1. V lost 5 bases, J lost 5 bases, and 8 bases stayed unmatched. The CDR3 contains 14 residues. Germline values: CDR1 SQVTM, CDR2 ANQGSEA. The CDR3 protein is CSVLRTGGEETQYF. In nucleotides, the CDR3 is TGCAGCGTTTTACGGACAGGGGGTGAGGAGACCCAGTACTTC.

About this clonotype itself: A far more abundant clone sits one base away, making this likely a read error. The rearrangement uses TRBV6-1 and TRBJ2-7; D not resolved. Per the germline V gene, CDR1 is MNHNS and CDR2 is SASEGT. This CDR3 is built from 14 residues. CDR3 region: CASSYGQASDEQHF. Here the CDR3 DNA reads TGTGCCAGCAGTTACGGGCAGGCAAGCGACGAGCAGCACTTC.

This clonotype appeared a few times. CDR3 sequence reads: CASSPPRGADTQYF. Written as DNA, the CDR3 is TGTGCCAGCTCACCCCCTCGGGGGGCAGATACGCAGTATTTT. The chain links TRBV18 to TRBJ2-3; the match to TRBD2 covers 7 bases. V lost 3 bases and J lost 4; bases outside the gene matches: 4. This CDR3 has 14 residues. Germline lookup yields CDR1 KGHSH and CDR2 LQKENI.